The clone carrying this T cell receptor beta chain appeared a few times. The data originate from a study of T cell repertoires in cytomegalovirus infection. Whole-study context: Based on public TCR beta signatures, there were indications of CMV infection and of a matching HLA type.

TCRdb itself ran the reads through MiXCR, one entry per CDR3 protein. The data contain 200,000 to 300,000 distinct CDR3 sequences, roughly 9.1% of them singletons. CDR1 and CDR2 from the germline V gene are SGHDN and FVKESK. The CDR3 has 15 amino acids. With 0 bases removed from V and 7 bases from J, the gap between germline ends came to 10 bases. This rearrangement joins TRBV14 to TRBJ1-6; D gene ambiguous. Sequenced: PBMCs. This clonotype originated in a human donor in good health (CMV status not recorded). Some clones in this sample may be carry-over from other donors' samples. The CDR3 DNA reads TGTGCCAGCAGCCAAGATCGTCAGAGGAATTCACCCCTCCACTTT. It translates to CASSQDRQRNSPLHF.